The clone carrying this T cell receptor beta chain was picked up many times. Antigen: not known. CDR1 is ENHRY and CDR2 is SYGVKD in the germline V gene. The length of the CDR3 is 15 residues. V lost 4 bases and J lost 2; bases outside the gene matches: 3. UMIs and a universal primer site were added when TCR cDNA was made by 5'RACE template switching. TCRdb fed the 5' RACE reads into MiXCR, producing one record per CDR3 protein. Of 170,000 or so distinct CDR3 sequences in the sample, about 6.2% were seen once. The sample is drawn from a study of T cells after yellow fever vaccination. Study results and caveats: In post-booster samples, most primary-vaccination clones reappeared (about 95% CD4, roughly 89% CD8).

This sequence joins TRBV10-3 and TRBJ1-3, with TRBD1 matching 9 bases. The specimen comprised CD4+ T cells sorted from PBMCs, sampled on the day of the first yellow fever vaccination. The clonotype originates from a man in his late teens or twenties who received the YFV17D yellow fever vaccine. The CDR3 protein is CAISARTGAGNTIYF. The CDR3 bases are TGTGCCATCAGTGCCCGGACAGGGGCTGGAAACACCATATATTTT.